One and the same sample provided the 8 T cell receptor beta chains below, sequenced in a study of vaccination effects on CD4 cells after COVID-19. The method was immunoSEQ multiplex PCR; TCRdb's version includes in-frame clones alone and lacks a portion of them. This table has about 45,000 clones, 70% to 80% appearing once. ViraFEST assay sequencing came after antigen-specific CD4+ T cells were expanded with viral peptide pools. The culture ran for less than 12 days, and then CD4+ T cells were isolated. Testing of the vaccine recipients showed negative nucleocapsid antibodies and no prior SARS-CoV-2 infection. No antigen has been identified for these receptors. The sequencing here drew on CD4+ T cells from PBMCs cultured with SARS-CoV-2 spike peptides, taken before COVID-19 vaccination. Receptors were obtained from a human donor who received a COVID-19 vaccine.

V usage is TRBV6-1 and J usage is TRBJ2-1; D possibly corresponds to TRBD2 (5 bases). The CDR3 extends over 16 amino acids. CDR1 and CDR2 from the germline V gene are MNHNS and SASEGT. Trimming took 4 bases from V and 8 from J, leaving 21 bases between them. As DNA, the CDR3 is TGTGCCAGCAGTGGAACATTCGGGGTCAAAAGCGATGAGCAGTTCTTC. It is translated as CASSGTFGVKSDEQFF.

This clone was detected a few times. The chain joins TRBV11-2 to TRBJ1-4, with no clear D. The germline CDR1 and CDR2 sequences are SGHAT and FQNNGV. The V gene lost 1 base and the J gene lost 8 bases, with 5 bases spanning the gap. This CDR3 comprises 12 residues. CDR3 DNA sequence: TGTGCCAGCAGCTTAGTAAAAGAAAAACTGTTTTTT. Encoded protein: CASSLVKEKLFF.

The rearrangement links TRBV24-1 to TRBJ2-1, with TRBD2 identical over 8 bases. The trim removed 4 bases at V and 4 bases at J, leaving 8 bases unmatched. The germline gives CDR1 KGHDR, CDR2 SFDVKD. The CDR3 is 16 residues long. In DNA, the CDR3 is TGTGCCACCAGTGACCCCTCAGCGGGGGCATACAATGAGCAGTTCTTC. It translates to CATSDPSAGAYNEQFF.

This clone was seen only once. V usage is TRBV7-2 and J usage is TRBJ1-1; no clear D gene. The CDR3 is 12 residues long. Germline V gene sequence: CDR1 SGHTA, CDR2 FQGNSA. Trimming removed 1 base from V and 11 bases from J, with 11 bases in between. The CDR3 is CASSLGPREAFF. DNA of the CDR3: TGTGCCAGCAGCTTAGGGCCACGGGAGGCTTTCTTT.

The CDR3 nucleotides are TGTGCCAGCAGCCATAGACAGGGGGCTGGGGCCAACGTCCTGACTTTC. The encoded protein is CASSHRQGAGANVLTF. V is TRBV7-3 and J is TRBJ2-6, with TRBD1 matching 9 bases. This CDR3 comprises 16 residues. Unmatched junction bases numbered 4, after V lost 5 bases and J lost 2 bases. CDR1 and CDR2 from the germline V gene are SGHTA and FQGTGA.

The chain couples TRBV27 to TRBJ2-3; TRBD2 matches 7 bases. This CDR3 is built from 18 residues. The germline gives CDR1 MNHEY, CDR2 SMNVEV (reference sequence). J gave up 1 base and V 2 bases, and 12 bases lay outside the gene matches. The CDR3 is CASSLDGGRGRGTDTQYF. The DNA of the CDR3 is TGTGCCAGCAGTTTAGATGGGGGGAGGGGCCGGGGCACAGATACGCAGTATTTT.

This clone appeared a few times. CDR3 region: CASSYRLAGDPDSTDTQYF. The CDR3 DNA reads as TGCGCCAGCAGCTACCGTCTAGCGGGGGACCCAGATAGCACAGATACGCAGTATTTT. This chain joins TRBV5-1 and TRBJ2-3, with 10 bases fitting TRBD2. CDR1 SGHRS and CDR2 YFSETQ come from the germline V gene. The trim removed 3 bases at V and 0 bases at J, leaving 13 bases unmatched. The CDR3 consists of 19 residues.

This clone showed up just a few times. The chain joins TRBV10-3 to TRBJ2-7; D is tentatively TRBD1 or TRBD2 (5 bases each). The V and J ends lost 3 bases and 2 bases respectively, with 14 bases between them. Germline values: CDR1 ENHRY, CDR2 SYGVKD. The CDR3 totals 15 residues. CDR3 sequence reads: CAISDPGTDPYEQYV. As DNA, the CDR3 is TGTGCCATCAGTGACCCTGGGACGGACCCCTACGAGCAGTACGTC.